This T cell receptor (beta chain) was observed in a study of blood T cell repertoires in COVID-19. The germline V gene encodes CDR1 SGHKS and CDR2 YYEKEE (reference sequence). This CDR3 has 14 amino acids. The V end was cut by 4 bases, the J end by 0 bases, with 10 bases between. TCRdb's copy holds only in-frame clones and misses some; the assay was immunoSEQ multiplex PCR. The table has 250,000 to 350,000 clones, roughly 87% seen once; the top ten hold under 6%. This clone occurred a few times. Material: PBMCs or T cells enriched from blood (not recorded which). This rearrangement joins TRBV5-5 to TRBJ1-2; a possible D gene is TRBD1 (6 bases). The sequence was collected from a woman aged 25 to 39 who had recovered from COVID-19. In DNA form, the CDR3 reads TGTGCCAGCAGCCCGGACAGTACTAACTATGGCTACACCTTC. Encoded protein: CASSPDSTNYGYTF.